These 18 T cell receptor beta chains share one sample of origin, sequenced in a study of immune cell composition in non-small cell lung cancer. The data were produced by immunoSEQ multiplex PCR, yet TCRdb's version contains in-frame clones alone and is incomplete. There are around 6,700 clones in the sample; 70% occur only once, and nearly 4.5% lies in the top ten. The sample consisted of lung tumor tissue. The receptors here all came from a human donor with non-small cell lung cancer.

This clone was counted a few times. The chain uses TRBV5-4 and TRBJ2-2; D possibly corresponds to TRBD2 (7 bases). The V gene lost 3 bases and the J gene lost 1 base, with 13 bases spanning the gap. CDR1 and CDR2 (germline): SGHNT, YYREEE (reference sequence). The CDR3 sequence is 16 residues long. The CDR3 protein is CASSYGGGRNTGELFF. DNA of the CDR3: TGTGCCAGCAGCTATGGGGGGGGCCGGAACACCGGGGAGCTGTTTTTT.

The chain uses TRBV4-1 and TRBJ2-7, with TRBD2 matching 10 bases. The CDR3 is made up of 17 amino acids. CDR1 is MGHRA, CDR2 YSYEKL, per germline. Trimming at V came to 0 bases and at J to 1 base, leaving 6 bases not matched to a gene. CDR3 nucleotide sequence: TGCGCCAGCAGCCAAGATGGCACTAGCGGGAATTCCTACGAGCAGTACTTC. It yields the protein CASSQDGTSGNSYEQYF.

CDR3 bases: TGTGCCAGCAGCCCGACAGGGGAGTATGGCTACACCTTC. This gives the protein CASSPTGEYGYTF. J is TRBJ1-2 and V is TRBV6-1; 8 bases line up with TRBD1. With 6 bases clipped from V and 5 bases from J, the junction kept 5 bases outside the gene matches. Germline assignment: CDR1 MNHNS and CDR2 SASEGT. The CDR3 is 13 residues long.

The chain links TRBV11-1 to TRBJ1-1, with 7 bases that match TRBD1. This CDR3 comprises 16 residues. Per germline, CDR1 SGHAT and CDR2 FQDESV (reference sequence). J was trimmed by 2 bases and V by 5 bases; bases with no gene match: 11. CDR3 protein: CASSTEQGRKNTEAFF. CDR3 nucleotide sequence: TGTGCCAGCAGCACCGAACAGGGGAGGAAAAACACTGAAGCTTTCTTT.

This clone was counted between two and nine times. The genes are TRBV10-1 and TRBJ2-1, with D perhaps matching TRBD2 (5 bases). This CDR3 has 14 residues. Germline loops: CDR1 WNHNN, CDR2 SYGVQD (reference sequence). V was shortened by 3 bases and J by 9 bases, with 15 bases between the two germline ends. The CDR3 bases are TGCGCCAGCAGTGATCAGTGGCTAGCTGGTGAGCAGTTCTTC. Translation gives CASSDQWLAGEQFF.

In this sample, this clone turned up a few times. The V call is TRBV7-9, the J call TRBJ2-1; TRBD2 matches 9 bases. V lost 3 bases, J lost 2 bases, and 5 bases stayed unmatched. The CDR3 is 16 amino acids. Germline values: CDR1 SEHNR, CDR2 FQNEAQ (reference sequence). The CDR3 sequence: CASSLSLAGTYNEQFF. The CDR3 DNA is TGTGCCAGCAGCTTGTCCCTAGCGGGAACCTACAATGAGCAGTTCTTC. Supplemented by reference TRBV7-9 and TRBJ2-1, the full variable domain reads DTGVSQNPRHKITKRGQNVTFRCDPISEHNRLYWYRQTLGQGPEFLTYFQNEAQLEKSRLLSDRFSAERPKGSFSTLEIQRTEQGDSAMYLCASSLSLAGTYNEQFFGPGTRLTVL.

V and J are TRBV19 and TRBJ2-7; perhaps TRBD1 as D (5 bases). The CDR3 totals 14 residues. V was pared by 2 bases and J by 2 bases, with 10 bases between. Germline assignment: CDR1 LNHDA and CDR2 SQIVND (reference sequence). DNA for the CDR3: TGTGCCAGTAGTATATCGAAGGGGCCCTACGAGCAGTACTTC. This encodes CASSISKGPYEQYF. Using reference TRBV19 and TRBJ2-7 for the parts outside the CDR3, the full variable domain is DGGITQSPKYLFRKEGQNVTLSCEQNLNHDAMYWYRQDPGQGLRLIYYSQIVNDFQKGDIAEGYSVSREKKESFPLTVTSAQKNPTAFYLCASSISKGPYEQYFGPGTRLTVT.

This clone came up a few times. The chain has TRBV6-1 and TRBJ1-2; D call uncertain. V was pared by 1 base and J by 8 bases, with 14 bases between. This CDR3 spans 14 amino acids. The V gene's germline CDR1 is MNHNS and CDR2 SASEGT. CDR3 nucleotide sequence: TGTGCCAGCAGTGAAGACCCCCGGGCGGGCGGCTACACCTTC. This sequence encodes CASSEDPRAGGYTF.

This chain links TRBV27 with TRBJ2-7; tentative D call: TRBD2 (6 bases). CDR1 and CDR2 from the germline V gene are MNHEY and SMNVEV (reference sequence). The CDR3 consists of 15 residues. V lost 1 base to trimming and J lost 1 base, with 11 bases between them. The CDR3 region has the DNA TGTGCCAGCAGTTTATTGGCGGGGACTTCCTACGAGCAGTACTTC. It is translated as CASSLLAGTSYEQYF.

By proportion, this clone is medium-sized. This sequence joins TRBV28 and TRBJ2-1, with D possibly TRBD2 on 7 matching bases. This CDR3 contains 17 residues. Between the trimmed V and J ends, which lost 3 bases and 3 bases, there was a span of 18 bases. In germline, CDR1 is MDHEN, CDR2 SYDVKM. CDR3 bases: TGTGCCAGCAGTTTTAACTTCAAGCGGGGACACTACAATGAGCAGTTCTTC. Residues: CASSFNFKRGHYNEQFF. Supplemented by reference TRBV28 and TRBJ2-1, the full variable domain reads DVKVTQSSRYLVKRTGEKVFLECVQDMDHENMFWYRQDPGLGLRLIYFSYDVKMKEKGDIPEGYSVSREKKERFSLILESASTNQTSMYLCASSFNFKRGHYNEQFFGPGTRLTVL.

The chain recombines TRBV6-4 with TRBJ2-7; 9 bases fit TRBD1. The ends lost 6 bases at V and 0 bases at J; junction bases unmatched: 3. The CDR3 covers 14 residues. Germline lookup yields CDR1 MRHNA and CDR2 SNTAGT. For the CDR3, the DNA is TGTGCCAGCAGCCCGGGACAGGGCTCCTACGAGCAGTACTTC. Encoded protein: CASSPGQGSYEQYF.

This clone showed up just a few times. This rearrangement joins TRBV5-5 to TRBJ2-1, with D tentatively TRBD1 (6 bases). CDR3 length equals 15 residues. Deletions cut 1 base from V and 5 bases from J, with 13 bases between. The germline gives CDR1 SGHKS, CDR2 YYEKEE (reference sequence). CDR3 region: CASSLTDYRDNEQFF. CDR3 sequence (DNA): TGTGCCAGCAGCTTGACGGATTACAGGGACAATGAGCAGTTCTTC. Full variable domain (rest looked up from reference TRBV5-5 and TRBJ2-1): DAGVTQSPTHLIKTRGQQVTLRCSPISGHKSVSWYQQVLGQGPQFIFQYYEKEERGRGNFPDRFSARQFPNYSSELNVNALLLGDSALYLCASSLTDYRDNEQFFGPGTRLTVL.

This clone was observed a handful of times. The chain has TRBV5-1 and TRBJ1-6; D perhaps matches TRBD1 (5 bases). Germline assignment: CDR1 SGHRS and CDR2 YFSETQ. The germline V and J ends were trimmed by 0 bases and 8 bases, with 6 bases remaining between them. This CDR3 is built from 13 residues. Here the CDR3 DNA reads TGCGCCAGCAGCTTGGCAGGGTATTCACCCCTCCACTTT. Translated: CASSLAGYSPLHF.

As regards this clone: The junction and the germline gene differ at one end; a read error may be behind it. V usage is TRBV7-7 and J usage is TRBJ1-6; D uncertain. The CDR3 has 14 residues. Germline V gives CDR1 SSHAT, CDR2 FNYEAQ (reference sequence). CDR3 sequence reads: CASSLGSRGSPLHF. CDR3 nucleotides: TGTGCTAGCAGCTTAGGGTCTCGAGGTTCACCCCTCCACTTT.

V usage is TRBV5-1 and J usage is TRBJ1-1, with 8 bases identical to TRBD1. J gave up 6 bases and V 0 bases, and 7 bases lay outside the gene matches. CDR3 length: 15 residues. Per the germline V gene, CDR1 is SGHRS and CDR2 is YFSETQ. As DNA, the CDR3 is TGCGCCAGCAGCTTGGCCGTTGGGACAGGTGCTGAAGCTTTCTTT. Protein product: CASSLAVGTGAEAFF. Looking up the rest from reference TRBV5-1 and TRBJ1-1 gives the full variable domain: KAGVTQTPRYLIKTRGQQVTLSCSPISGHRSVSWYQQTPGQGLQFLFEYFSETQRNKGNFPGRFSGRQFSNSRSEMNVSTLELGDSALYLCASSLAVGTGAEAFFGQGTRLTVV.

The genes are TRBV5-1 and TRBJ2-1; 10 nucleotides match TRBD2. Germline assignment: CDR1 SGHRS and CDR2 YFSETQ. The ends lost 5 bases at V and 8 bases at J; junction bases unmatched: 7. CDR3 length equals 14 residues. The CDR3 reads CASSRSGGAYEQFF. DNA of the CDR3: TGCGCCAGCAGTAGGAGCGGGGGGGCCTATGAGCAGTTCTTC.

This sequence joins TRBV30 and TRBJ2-4; 7 bases are a match to TRBD1. The V gene's germline CDR1 is GTSNPN and CDR2 SVGIG (reference sequence). The V and J ends lost 2 bases and 6 bases, in that order; junction bases with no gene match: 7. This CDR3 spans 14 amino acids. The CDR3 region has the DNA TGTGCCTGGAGTAGGGGGCAGGGACCAAACATTCAGTACTTC. Amino acid sequence: CAWSRGQGPNIQYF.

The CDR3 region is CASSYMWGREQFF. CDR3 bases: TGTGCCAGCAGCTACATGTGGGGCCGTGAGCAGTTCTTC. The chain combines TRBV6-5 with TRBJ2-1; TRBD1 is a possible D gene (5 bases). The germline V gene has CDR1 MNHEY and CDR2 SVGAGI. The CDR3 covers 13 residues. V lost 6 bases and J 9 bases, leaving 15 bases between the germline ends.